This is a list of T cell receptor beta chains from one sample in a study of T cell changes during pregnancy in multiple sclerosis. Using immunoSEQ multiplex PCR, the repertoire was profiled, and TCRdb retains in-frame clones only, with some absent. This sample has about 55,000 clones; 94% occur once, and the top ten carry over 2%. Sequenced here: CD8+ T cells from peripheral blood mononuclear cells, sampled after pregnancy. These receptors were taken from a female donor with multiple sclerosis, enrolled in a pregnancy study. Each CDR3 is given with its conserved first and last residue. Each record gives: D gene, V gene, clone size, CDR3 length, J gene, CDR3 protein, CDR3 DNA. D genes are given only for firm matches. Size is stated for part of the rows, as once, few or many counts, or as a class when the clone is expanded.

TRBD1,TRBV9,.,16,TRBJ1-2,CASSVEAGQGSNGYTF,TGTGCCAGCAGCGTAGAGGCGGGACAGGGGTCGAATGGCTACACCTTC
TRBD1,TRBV13,.,15,TRBJ1-1,CASSLQGQGISEAFF,TGTGCCAGCAGCCTCCAGGGACAGGGGATCTCTGAAGCTTTCTTT
TRBD2,TRBV13,.,16,TRBJ2-7,CASGNRLAGEVYEQYF,TGTGCCAGCGGGAACCGACTAGCGGGAGAAGTATACGAGCAGTACTTC
.,TRBV4-2,.,13,TRBJ2-7,CASSQGNTYEQYF,TGTGCCAGCAGCCAAGGAAACACCTACGAGCAGTACTTC
.,TRBV7-9,.,12,TRBJ2-7,CASSVVGEEQYF,TGTGCCAGCAGCGTCGTCGGAGAGGAGCAGTACTTC
.,TRBV27,.,14,TRBJ2-7,CASSPRPRFYEQYF,TGTGCCAGCAGTCCCCGCCCCAGATTCTACGAGCAGTACTTC
.,TRBV4-1,.,12,TRBJ2-7,CASSQGEYEQYF,TGCGCCAGCAGCCAAGGCGAATACGAGCAGTACTTC
.,TRBV7-6,.,15,TRBJ1-1,CASSLAPGLFTEAFF,TGTGCCAGCAGCTTAGCACCGGGACTCTTTACTGAAGCTTTCTTT
.,TRBV4-1,.,14,TRBJ1-1,CASSRRRRTEEAFF,TGCGCCAGCAGCCGCCGTCGGCGGACAGAAGAAGCTTTCTTT
.,TRBV5-4,.,14,TRBJ1-4,CASSLGGAGEKLFF,TGTGCCAGCAGCTTGGGTGGGGCAGGAGAAAAACTGTTTTTT
.,TRBV6-4,.,14,TRBJ2-1,CASSDGQGGGEQFF,TGTGCCAGCAGTGACGGGCAGGGAGGCGGGGAGCAGTTCTTC
TRBD2,TRBV27,.,17,TRBJ2-7,CASSLSGGLASAYEQYF,TGTGCCAGCAGTTTATCGGGGGGGTTGGCTAGCGCATACGAGCAGTACTTC
TRBD1,TRBV27,.,15,TRBJ1-1,CASSSRTGWGTEAFF,TGTGCCAGCAGTTCCCGGACAGGGTGGGGCACTGAAGCTTTCTTT
TRBD1,TRBV5-1,few,15,TRBJ2-7,CASSSGTGDWYEQYF,TGCGCCAGCAGCTCCGGGACAGGGGACTGGTACGAGCAGTACTTC
TRBD2,TRBV27,.,16,TRBJ2-3,CASSPTSGGSTDTQYF,TGTGCCAGCAGTCCTACTAGCGGGGGGAGCACAGATACGCAGTATTTT
.,TRBV29-1,.,11,TRBJ1-2,CSVEGDYGYTF,TGCAGCGTTGAAGGAGACTATGGCTACACCTTC
.,TRBV19,.,17,TRBJ2-3,CASSFTGGGELADTQYF,TGTGCCAGTAGTTTCACCGGTGGTGGGGAGTTGGCAGATACGCAGTATTTT
TRBD2,TRBV7-9,once,19,TRBJ2-1,CASSSPPSGIGSSYNEQFF,TGTGCCAGCAGCTCCCCTCCTAGCGGGATAGGAAGCTCCTACAATGAGCAGTTCTTC
.,TRBV19,.,16,TRBJ2-1,CASTAHYQSSYNEQFF,TGTGCCAGTACCGCCCACTACCAGAGCTCCTACAATGAGCAGTTCTTC
TRBD2,TRBV4-1,.,14,TRBJ2-7,CASSQETSAYEQYF,TGCGCCAGCAGCCAAGAGACTAGCGCCTACGAGCAGTACTTC
TRBD1,TRBV9,.,15,TRBJ2-5,CASSVGTAWKETQYF,TGTGCCAGCAGCGTCGGGACAGCCTGGAAAGAGACCCAGTACTTC
.,TRBV21-1,.,17,TRBJ1-5,CASSPPSTGEGNQPQHF,TGTGCCAGCAGCCCTCCCTCGACAGGGGAAGGCAATCAGCCCCAGCATTTT
TRBD1,TRBV5-1,.,12,TRBJ2-5,CASTGGPETQYF,TGCGCCAGTACAGGGGGCCCGGAGACCCAGTACTTC
.,TRBV6-5,.,13,TRBJ2-1,CASRPKAYNEQFF,TGTGCCAGCAGACCTAAAGCCTACAATGAGCAGTTCTTC
TRBD1,TRBV28,.,15,TRBJ1-1,CASSFSGQGGSEAFF,TGTGCCAGCAGTTTTTCGGGACAGGGTGGGTCTGAAGCTTTCTTT
.,TRBV30,.,15,TRBJ2-3,CAVKGGLGSADTQYF,TGTGCTGTCAAAGGAGGGCTAGGGTCGGCAGATACGCAGTATTTT
.,TRBV5-6,.,15,TRBJ2-7,CASSLGWQSTYEQYF,TGTGCCAGCAGCTTGGGATGGCAGTCGACTTACGAGCAGTACTTC
TRBD1,TRBV29-1,few,13,TRBJ2-2,CSVVTGETGELFF,TGCAGCGTTGTAACAGGGGAAACCGGGGAGCTGTTTTTT
.,TRBV20-1,.,9,TRBJ1-2,CSGAYGYTF,TGCAGTGGGGCCTATGGCTACACCTTC
TRBD2,TRBV4-3,once,16,TRBJ2-2,CASSRRTSDITGELFF,TGCGCCAGCAGCCGCAGGACTAGCGACATCACCGGGGAGCTGTTTTTT
TRBD1,TRBV19,.,13,TRBJ1-1,CASSAGGRTEAFF,TGTGCCAGTAGCGCAGGGGGCAGGACTGAAGCTTTCTTT
.,TRBV7-9,.,12,TRBJ1-4,CASTGANEKLFF,TGTGCCAGCACGGGAGCTAATGAAAAACTGTTTTTT
.,TRBV15,.,16,TRBJ1-5,CATSREEGFGNQPQHF,TGTGCCACCAGCAGAGAGGAGGGTTTCGGCAATCAGCCCCAGCATTTT
TRBD1,TRBV2,.,18,TRBJ1-2,CASGAGGQGSRLNYGYTF,TGTGCCAGCGGTGCCGGAGGACAGGGGTCCCGACTTAACTATGGCTACACCTTC
.,TRBV27,.,14,TRBJ2-7,CASSSRTLSYEQYF,TGTGCCAGCAGTTCCCGGACACTCTCCTACGAGCAGTACTTC
TRBD2,TRBV10-3,.,15,TRBJ2-3,CAISDSSGSTDTQYF,TGTGCCATCAGTGACTCTAGCGGATCCACAGATACGCAGTATTTT
TRBD1,TRBV4-3,.,18,TRBJ2-1,CASSQDPRGGQKYNEQFF,TGCGCCAGCAGCCAAGACCCCCGAGGGGGACAGAAATACAATGAGCAGTTCTTC
TRBD2,TRBV11-2,.,18,TRBJ2-6,CASSLDPSGRSGANVLTF,TGTGCCAGCAGCTTAGATCCTAGCGGGAGGTCTGGGGCCAACGTCCTGACTTTC
TRBD2,TRBV4-1,.,18,TRBJ2-3,CASSQVVAGGYRTDTQYF,TGCGCCAGCAGCCAAGTAGTAGCGGGAGGGTACCGCACAGATACGCAGTATTTT
.,TRBV5-1,few,15,TRBJ2-3,CASSLEQGGTDTQYF,TGCGCCAGCAGCTTGGAACAGGGTGGGACAGATACGCAGTATTTT
.,TRBV28,few,13,TRBJ2-2,CASKQGSPGELFF,TGTGCCAGCAAGCAGGGGTCTCCCGGGGAGCTGTTTTTT
TRBD1,TRBV25-1,.,14,TRBJ2-1,CASSEQGAYNEQFF,TGTGCCAGCAGTGAACAGGGGGCCTACAATGAGCAGTTCTTC
TRBD1,TRBV5-1,.,15,TRBJ1-1,CASSFPGTGNTEAFF,TGCGCCAGCAGCTTTCCCGGGACAGGGAACACTGAAGCTTTCTTT
.,TRBV28,.,15,TRBJ2-1,CASSYRGSGHNEQFF,TGTGCCAGCAGTTATCGGGGAAGCGGGCACAATGAGCAGTTCTTC
.,TRBV14,.,15,TRBJ2-1,CASSPGLFGDNEQFF,TGTGCCAGCAGCCCAGGCCTTTTCGGGGACAATGAGCAGTTCTTC
.,TRBV4-3,.,14,TRBJ1-5,CASSQEYDSPPQHF,TGCGCCAGCAGCCAAGAATATGACAGCCCTCCGCAGCATTTT
TRBD1,TRBV4-2,once,17,TRBJ1-2,CASSLKPGTGGTYGYTF,TGTGCCAGCAGCCTCAAACCCGGGACAGGGGGCACCTATGGCTACACCTTC
.,TRBV19,.,15,TRBJ2-1,CASSLGGGVYNEQFF,TGTGCCAGTAGTCTCGGGGGTGGTGTCTACAATGAGCAGTTCTTC
.,TRBV4-1,.,15,TRBJ2-7,CASSQDRADTYEQYF,TGCGCCAGCAGCCAAGATCGGGCGGACACCTACGAGCAGTACTTC
TRBD2,TRBV6-1,once,15,TRBJ2-5,CASSGLADVQETQYF,TGTGCCAGCAGTGGACTAGCGGACGTTCAAGAGACCCAGTACTTC